This T cell receptor (beta chain) was captured in a study of radiation and T cells in renal cell carcinoma (dated by TCRdb to the early 2020s). At the level of the whole study: Samples came from a clinical trial, in which primary renal cell carcinomas received 15 Gy stereotactic body radiation therapy followed by nephrectomy 4 weeks later. Across all 53 samples, 3.5 million to 4.5 million unique CDR3 nucleotide sequences encoding some 3,000,000 unique CDR3 amino acid sequences were identified. TCR beta sequencing covered 50 or so samples in total, comprising around 26 tumors and roughly 27 peripheral blood samples. Summary of the overall study and its limitations: Tracking of blood repertoire dynamics stopped at roughly 4 weeks after treatment, with no follow-up past that point. Because the trial had a single-armed design, the trial could not examine how radiation dose or scheduling affected the TCR repertoire. No pretreatment tumor biopsies were available, so the baseline intratumoral presence of clonotypes could not be determined. In blood, the top tumor clonotypes increased between baseline and 2 weeks post-radiation and then shrank by 4 weeks, which suggests that tumor-resident clones expanded only transiently.

TCR beta libraries were generated from genomic DNA with the immunoSEQ kit, following the manufacturer's recommendations. Library preparation used a first multiplex PCR with proprietary primers, then a second PCR adding unique barcodes, with bead cleanups after each round. A positive control reaction and a negative control reaction, both provided in the kit, were run with every batch of samples. The final libraries were assessed on an Agilent 4200 TapeStation D1000 ScreenTape, pooled by volume, and quantified by qPCR. An Illumina NextSeq500 fitted with a MidOutput 150-cycle cartridge performed the sequencing, running 156 Read1 cycles and 15 Index1 cycles with the kit's custom primers. The pooled library was loaded at approximately 0.95 pM with about 18% PhiX control spiked in. The study's processing was this. Vendor-processed data were analyzed in R, and a clonotype was defined as all T cells sharing the same CDR3 nucleotide sequence. In the clone abundance analyses, frequencies were normalized to the 10,000 most abundant clones in each sample. Public T cell clones, which averaged fewer than five per sample, were excluded before analysis. Tumor-enriched clonotypes and baseline blood-enriched clonotypes were defined as those with an abundance difference of at least 32-fold between compartments. Clonotypes expanded or contracted between blood time points were identified with a beta-binomial differential abundance model. Tumor-blood repertoire similarity was measured with the Baroni-Urbani and Buser coefficient, and group comparisons used two-tailed Wilcoxon tests in R. The clones in this table, taken by TCRdb from immuneACCESS, are in-frame only. Not every clone is retained; where verified, under half of the shortfall comes from an unresolved V gene, and the cause of the rest is unknown. The V and J calls and the clone size are those of that table, but D and trimming were determined from the DNA. Here the sample has 120,000 or so clones; over 75% occur a single time. Less than 2.5% of the sample is in the top ten clones.

The label giving this sample's time point can be read as: blood 2 weeks post-SBRT. This specimen's treatment or condition label, interpreted: 15 Gy SBRT to primary tumor, nephrectomy 4 weeks later. To follow tumor-enriched clonotypes, serial peripheral blood was collected from radiation-treated patients at baseline and at 2 weeks and 4 weeks after SBRT. Every patient's renal cell carcinoma showed clear cell pathology. The QIAamp DNA Blood Mini Kit (Qiagen) was used to prepare genomic DNA for TCR sequencing. The analyses included only samples that passed all quality control checks. From the cysteine up to the phenylalanine, the CDR3 has a length of 17 residues. The DNA shown is the 51-base CDR3, in frame from base 1. Per the germline V gene (reference sequence), SEHNR is the CDR1 and FQNEAQ is the CDR2. V is pruned by 0 bases and J by 2 bases, leaving 5 bases of the junction without a gene match. Regarding this clone: Its antigen remains undetermined. The record has no base qualities; no much larger clone is one base away.

The chain is assembled from TRBV7-9 and TRBJ2-3; TRBD1 lines up with 10 middle nucleotides. The material was blood, obtained from a patient whose treatment included radiotherapy and nephrectomy. The clonotype was recovered from a woman between 55 and 75 years old with renal cell carcinoma. The DNA reads TGTGCCAGCAGCTTAGCGCCTGGGACAGGGGACACAGATACGCAGTATTTT. The encoded protein is CASSLAPGTGDTDTQYF.